This TCR beta chain was recovered during a study of T-cell reconstitution after alpha-beta-depleted transplantation in children (dated by TCRdb to 2015 to 2016). Describing the broader study: The study quantitatively tracked T-cell immune reconstitution after TCRalphabeta/CD19-depleted allogeneic hematopoietic cell transplantation in children using TCR repertoire profiling. Results and caveats for the whole study, not just this receptor: The frequencies of hyperexpanded clones fell over the following months, and after one year, T-cell counts and TCRbeta diversity were mostly attributed to newly produced T cells. The apparently early alphabetaT-cell count recovery about two months after transplant was reportedly dependent on only several hundred rapidly expanded clones derived from non-depleted graft cells. In some patients, the high TCRbeta diversity seen at day 60 was put down to recipient T cells and intrathymic progenitors that had survived conditioning.

Per the germline V gene, MNHEY is the CDR1 and SVGAGI is the CDR2. The junction shows trimming of 7 bases on V and 7 bases on J, and the gene matches do not reach 6 bases of it. From the cysteine through the phenylalanine, the CDR3 covers 15 amino acids. Of the read, only the CDR3 DNA is kept; its 45 bases are in frame from base 1. This specimen's treatment or condition label, interpreted: allogeneic hematopoietic cell transplantation with graft depleted of TCRalphabeta T cells and CD19 B cells. Transplant recipients were children who received TCRalphabeta/CD19-depleted allogeneic hematopoietic cell grafts. The library relied on PCR. Sequenced using an Illumina HiSeq 2500. To normalize quantification of the TCRbeta repertoire, the TCR libraries were built with molecular barcoding that relied on unique molecular identifiers. TCRdb reworked the public reads: Q25 trimming with fastp, MiXCR clone assembly, productive beta chains retained. Each CDR3 protein gets just one entry, which takes the most common genes and DNA from the rows behind it. The sample profile shows about 980,000 distinct CDR3 sequences; about 26% of them were found once. The ten largest clonotypes hold over 25% of the sample.

A remark on this clonotype: The antigen it recognizes is unknown. Base quality data are lacking; no much larger clone is found one base away.

The sequencing here drew on PBMCs, mostly from graft donor cells, taken 360 days after TCRalphabeta/CD19-depleted stem cell transplant. The TCR comes from a boy in the first two years of life who had a stem cell transplant for SCID, so the T cells may come from the graft donor. The rearranged segments are TRBV6-5 and TRBJ2-1; 14 bases in between match TRBD2. This receptor carries the CDR3 CASTYRLAGGNEQFF. In nucleotide form, the sequence is TGTGCCAGCACCTATCGACTAGCGGGGGGGAATGAGCAGTTCTTC.